This T cell receptor beta chain was identified during a study of T-cell memory formation after mild COVID-19. This clonotype was counted ten times or more. Its antigen is unidentified. The V end was cut by 6 bases, the J end by 6 bases, with 11 bases between. The CDR3 has 13 amino acids. Study outcomes and limitations: Contracting CD8+ clones were enriched in EMRA, CD4+ mainly in CM and EM.

TCRdb fed the 5' RACE reads into MiXCR, producing one record per CDR3 protein. Of roughly 380,000 distinct CDR3 sequences listed, around 28% are singletons. V usage is TRBV12-3 or TRBV12-4 and J usage is TRBJ1-4; D might be TRBD1 (6 bases). The clonotype originates from an adult woman who had mild COVID-19 (a few samples of this study predate the infection). Cell type and time point are not known. Input material: PBMCs or a T cell subset sorted from them (not recorded which). DNA for the CDR3: TGTGCCAGCAGCCACCACAGGGATGAAAAACTGTTTTTT. It specifies CASSHHRDEKLFF.